These 12 T cell receptor beta chains were sequenced from one sample in a study of blood T cell repertoires in COVID-19. The method was immunoSEQ multiplex PCR; TCRdb's version includes in-frame clones alone and lacks a portion of them. The sample has over 100,000 clones, over 75% seen once. Sequencing input: peripheral blood. The receptors come from a woman aged 45-59 years with acute or convalescent COVID-19.

The J gene is TRBJ1-2, the V gene TRBV18; TRBD1 matches 8 bases. Unmatched junction bases numbered 3, after V lost 3 bases and J lost 6 bases. Germline lookup yields CDR1 KGHSH and CDR2 LQKENI. The CDR3 runs to 13 residues. The CDR3 region has the DNA TGTGCCAGCTCACCCGCAGGGGGCGATGGCTACACCTTC. It codes for CASSPAGGDGYTF.

This clone was counted between two and nine times. Within the sample, other DNA sequences also encode this same CDR3. V and J are TRBV6-5 and TRBJ2-7; D not resolved. Germline V gene sequence: CDR1 MNHEY, CDR2 SVGAGI. The CDR3 contains 13 residues. V lost 5 bases to trimming and J lost 1 base, with 9 bases between them. The CDR3 DNA reads as TGTGCCAGCAGTCGAGGATCATCCTACGAGCAGTACTTC. Amino acid sequence: CASSRGSSYEQYF.

This clone was counted many times. V gene TRBV5-4 combines with J gene TRBJ1-2; 9 bases map to TRBD1. This CDR3 has 15 amino acids. Per germline, CDR1 SGHNT and CDR2 YYREEE (reference sequence). V was clipped by 3 bases and J by 6 bases; unmatched bases: 9. As DNA, the CDR3 is TGTGCCAGCAGCTCCAAACAGGGGGCTAAGGATGGCTACACCTTC. Its protein product is CASSSKQGAKDGYTF.

The chain links TRBV6-1 to TRBJ1-4; D unclear. V gave up 3 bases and J gave up 6 bases, with 14 bases separating them. The CDR3 runs 15 residues. The germline CDR1 and CDR2 sequences are MNHNS and SASEGT. The CDR3 DNA follows: TGTGCCAGCAGTGAGCGGGGAGAGGGAGATGAAAAACTGTTTTTT. It translates to CASSERGEGDEKLFF.

The V call is TRBV11-3, the J call TRBJ1-1; the D gene is possibly TRBD1 (5 bases). The CDR3 totals 14 residues. Trimming left V 2 bases short and J 4 bases short, with 11 bases between. CDR1 is SGHNT and CDR2 is YENEEA in the germline V gene. The CDR3 reads CASSLQGVGTEAFF. In DNA form, the CDR3 reads TGTGCCAGCAGCTTACAAGGGGTGGGCACTGAAGCTTTCTTT. The whole variable domain, filled in from reference TRBV11-3 and TRBJ1-1, reads EAGVVQSPRYKIIEKKQPVAFWCNPISGHNTLYWYLQNLGQGPELLIRYENEEAVDDSQLPKDRFSAERLKGVDSTLKIQPAELGDSAVYLCASSLQGVGTEAFFGQGTRLTVV.

This sequence joins TRBV27 and TRBJ1-5; D gene unclear. The CDR3 is made up of 14 amino acids. Trimming pared 7 bases from V and 0 bases from J, leaving 10 bases between. Per the germline V gene, CDR1 is MNHEY and CDR2 is SMNVEV (reference sequence). The CDR3 DNA reads TGTGCCAGCAACGGGGAGTATAGCAATCAGCCCCAGCATTTT. It encodes CASNGEYSNQPQHF.

The chain has TRBV5-5 and TRBJ2-2; 8 positions match TRBD2. After removal of 1 base from V and 0 bases from J, the junction contained 8 bases not matched to a gene. The CDR3 runs 18 residues. Germline V CDR1 and CDR2: SGHKS, YYEKEE (reference sequence). The chain's CDR3 is CASSLIPRGGTNTGELFF. The CDR3 bases are TGTGCCAGCAGCTTGATACCCCGGGGGGGCACGAACACCGGGGAGCTGTTTTTT. The whole variable domain, filled in from reference TRBV5-5 and TRBJ2-2, reads DAGVTQSPTHLIKTRGQQVTLRCSPISGHKSVSWYQQVLGQGPQFIFQYYEKEERGRGNFPDRFSARQFPNYSSELNVNALLLGDSALYLCASSLIPRGGTNTGELFFGEGSRLTVL.

V is TRBV3-1 (or the pseudogene TRBV3-2) and J is TRBJ2-3, with TRBD1 as a possible D gene (5 bases). V was shortened by 5 bases and J by 6 bases, with 24 bases between the two germline ends. Germline V gene data show CDR1 as LGHDT and CDR2 as YNNKEL (reference sequence). CDR3 length equals 17 residues. CDR3 sequence: CASSLRTTPIRPDTQYF. The CDR3 nucleotides are TGTGCCAGCAGCTTACGGACAACGCCGATAAGGCCCGATACGCAGTATTTT.

The genes are TRBV27 and TRBJ1-6; 7 nucleotides align to TRBD1. Germline assignment: CDR1 MNHEY and CDR2 SMNVEV (reference sequence). V lost 4 bases and J lost 2; bases outside the gene matches: 14. The CDR3 is 19 amino acids. The CDR3 protein is CASSSTGPLPLTYNSPLHF. The CDR3 coding sequence is TGTGCCAGCAGTTCGACAGGGCCCCTTCCCCTTACCTATAATTCACCCCTCCACTTT.

The rearrangement uses TRBV11-2 and TRBJ2-1, with 12 bases fitting TRBD2. CDR1 and CDR2 (germline): SGHAT, FQNNGV. V dropped 1 base and J dropped 9; count of bases not matched to a gene: 4. The CDR3 length is 15 residues. The CDR3 reads CASSLGGLAGTEQFF. The CDR3 DNA reads as TGTGCCAGCAGCTTAGGGGGACTAGCGGGCACTGAGCAGTTCTTC.

This clone appeared a few times. The rearrangement uses TRBV30 and TRBJ1-1, with 8 bases that match TRBD1. The CDR3 consists of 14 residues. CDR1 and CDR2 from the germline V gene are GTSNPN and SVGIG (reference sequence). V trimming: 3 bases; J trimming: 6 bases; junction bases outside the gene matches: 9. CDR3 nucleotides: TGTGCCTGGAGATTGTGGGACAGGAGTTCTGAAGCTTTCTTT. It yields the protein CAWRLWDRSSEAFF.

This rearrangement joins TRBV5-6 to TRBJ1-5; 12 nucleotides match TRBD1. The germline CDR1 and CDR2 sequences are SGHDT and YYEEEE. CDR3 length: 15 residues. V shed 3 bases, J shed 7 bases, and the junction held 5 bases outside the gene matches. CDR3 sequence reads: CASSSGTGGGQPQHF. Written as DNA, the CDR3 is TGTGCCAGCAGCTCCGGGACAGGGGGCGGGCAGCCCCAGCATTTT.